This TCR beta chain derives from a study of regulatory T cells in long-lasting Graves disease. Findings and caveats of the study: TRBV28, TRBJ1-2 and TRBJ2-5 emerged as the favored segments in persistent disease.

Turning to this clonotype: Its antigen remains unidentified.

Germline loops: CDR1 MGHRA, CDR2 YSYEKL. The CDR3 length is 15 residues. V was clipped by 1 base and J by 4 bases, with 13 bases between them. Assembly of TCR beta libraries relied on iRepertoire HTBI primers together with Arm-PCR of CDR3 regions. One entry per CDR3 protein results from TCRdb running MiXCR on the multiplex PCR reads. The repertoire consists of around 480,000 distinct CDR3 sequences, with about 16% occurring once and the leading ten covering 20% to 25%. Time point specified: newly diagnosed GD, antithyroid drugs for less than 3 months. TCR sequences were obtained from RNA taken from PBMCs. The sample was also reused in another study, on T cells in Graves' hyperthyroidism and ophthalmopathy. That study adds: The definition of stable Graves' hyperthyroidism was no ophthalmopathy progression within 18 months. Most thyroid clonotypes expanded above 0.001 appeared in blood too.

The specimen was peripheral blood mononuclear cells (PBMCs), collected at new diagnosis, from a patient treated with antithyroid drugs. This TCR was recovered from a woman aged 40 to 65 with Graves disease. The chain combines TRBV4-1 with TRBJ1-2, with D unresolved. CDR3 loop: CASSQVRGVAYGYTF. In DNA form, the CDR3 reads TGCGCCAGCAGCCAAGTGCGCGGGGTGGCCTATGGCTACACCTTC.